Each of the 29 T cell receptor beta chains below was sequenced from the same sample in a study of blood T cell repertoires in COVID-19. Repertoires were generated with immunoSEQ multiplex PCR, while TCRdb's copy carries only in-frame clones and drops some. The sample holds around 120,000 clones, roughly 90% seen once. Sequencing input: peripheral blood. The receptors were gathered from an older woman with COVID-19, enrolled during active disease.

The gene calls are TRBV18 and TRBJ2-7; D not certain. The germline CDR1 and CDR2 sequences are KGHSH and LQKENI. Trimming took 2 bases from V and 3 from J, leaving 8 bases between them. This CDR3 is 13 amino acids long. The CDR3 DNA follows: TGTGCCAGCTCACCAGGGCAGGACTACGAGCAGTACTTC. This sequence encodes CASSPGQDYEQYF.

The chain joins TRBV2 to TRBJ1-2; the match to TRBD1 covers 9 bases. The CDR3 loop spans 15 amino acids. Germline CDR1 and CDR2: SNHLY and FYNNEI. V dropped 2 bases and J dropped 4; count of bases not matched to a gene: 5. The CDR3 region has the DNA TGTGCCAGCAGTGAACGGGACAGGGTTGGCTATGGCTACACCTTC. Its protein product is CASSERDRVGYGYTF.

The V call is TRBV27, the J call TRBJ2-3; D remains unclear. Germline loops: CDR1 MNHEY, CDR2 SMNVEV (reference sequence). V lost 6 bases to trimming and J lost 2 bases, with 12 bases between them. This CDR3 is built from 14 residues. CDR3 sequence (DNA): TGTGCCAGCAGGGGTGGCAGACACACAGATACGCAGTATTTT. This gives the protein CASRGGRHTDTQYF.

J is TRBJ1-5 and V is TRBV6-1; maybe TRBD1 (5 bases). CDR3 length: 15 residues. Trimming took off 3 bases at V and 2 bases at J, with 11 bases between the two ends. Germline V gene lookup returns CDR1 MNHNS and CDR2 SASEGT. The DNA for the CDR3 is TGTGCCAGCAGTGATGAGCTAGGGGGCAATCAGCCCCAGCATTTT. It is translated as CASSDELGGNQPQHF.

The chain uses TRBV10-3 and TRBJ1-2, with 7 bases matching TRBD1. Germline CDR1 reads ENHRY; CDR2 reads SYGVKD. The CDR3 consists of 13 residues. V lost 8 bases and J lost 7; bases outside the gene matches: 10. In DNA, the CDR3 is TGTGCCATCGGGATAGACAGGGTGGGTGGCTACACCTTC. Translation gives CAIGIDRVGGYTF.

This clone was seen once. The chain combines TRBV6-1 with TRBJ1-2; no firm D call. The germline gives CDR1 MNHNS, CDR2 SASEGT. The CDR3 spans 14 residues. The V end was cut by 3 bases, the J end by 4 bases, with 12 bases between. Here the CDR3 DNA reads TGTGCCAGCAGTGACGGGAAGGCGGGCTATGGCTACACCTTC. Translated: CASSDGKAGYGYTF.

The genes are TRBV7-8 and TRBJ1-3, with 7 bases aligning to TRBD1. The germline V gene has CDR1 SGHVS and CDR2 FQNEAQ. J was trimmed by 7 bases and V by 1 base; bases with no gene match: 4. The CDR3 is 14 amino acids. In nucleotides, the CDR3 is TGTGCCAGCAGCTTAGGACAGGGTCGGAACACCATATATTTT. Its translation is CASSLGQGRNTIYF. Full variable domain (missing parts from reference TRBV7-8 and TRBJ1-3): GAGVSQSPRYKVAKRGQDVALRCDPISGHVSLFWYQQALGQGPEFLTYFQNEAQLDKSGLPSDRFFAERPEGSVSTLKIQRTQQEDSAVYLCASSLGQGRNTIYFGEGSWLTVV.

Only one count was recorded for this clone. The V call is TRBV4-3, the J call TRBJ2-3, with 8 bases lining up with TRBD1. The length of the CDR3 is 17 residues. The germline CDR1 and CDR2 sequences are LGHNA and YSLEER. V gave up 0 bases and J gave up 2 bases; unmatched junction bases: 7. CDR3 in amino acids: CASSQDARDRTTDTQYF. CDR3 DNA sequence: TGCGCCAGCAGCCAAGATGCTCGGGACAGGACCACAGATACGCAGTATTTT.

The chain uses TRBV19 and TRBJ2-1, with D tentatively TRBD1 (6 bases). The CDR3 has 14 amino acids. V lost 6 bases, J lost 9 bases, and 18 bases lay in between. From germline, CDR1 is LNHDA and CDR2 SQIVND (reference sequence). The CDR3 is CASSKGRGSPEQFF. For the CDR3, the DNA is TGTGCCAGTAGCAAAGGCAGGGGTTCCCCTGAGCAGTTCTTC.

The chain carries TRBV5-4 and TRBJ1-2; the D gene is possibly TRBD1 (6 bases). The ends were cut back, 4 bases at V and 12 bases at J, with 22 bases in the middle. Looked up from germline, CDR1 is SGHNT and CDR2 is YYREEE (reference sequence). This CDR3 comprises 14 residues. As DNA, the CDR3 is TGTGCCAGCAGCCCGGCGACAGGTGTTAATTCGGACACCTTC. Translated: CASSPATGVNSDTF.

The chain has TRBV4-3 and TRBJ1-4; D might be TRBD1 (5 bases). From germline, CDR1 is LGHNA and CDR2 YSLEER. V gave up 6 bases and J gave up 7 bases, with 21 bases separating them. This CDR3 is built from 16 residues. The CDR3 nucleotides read TGCGCCAGCAGTTTCAGCCCGGGACTTCTAGGTGAAAAACTGTTTTTT. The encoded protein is CASSFSPGLLGEKLFF.

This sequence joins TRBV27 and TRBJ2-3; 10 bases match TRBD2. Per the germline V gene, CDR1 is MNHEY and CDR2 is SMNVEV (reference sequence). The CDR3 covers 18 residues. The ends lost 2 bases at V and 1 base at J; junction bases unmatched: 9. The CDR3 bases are TGTGCCAGCAGTTTAGAAGCGGGGGGGCGGTTCGGCACAGATACGCAGTATTTT. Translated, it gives CASSLEAGGRFGTDTQYF.

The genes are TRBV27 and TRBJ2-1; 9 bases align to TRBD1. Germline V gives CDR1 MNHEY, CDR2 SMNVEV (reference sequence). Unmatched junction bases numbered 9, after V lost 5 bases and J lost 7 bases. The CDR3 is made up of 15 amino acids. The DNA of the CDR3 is TGTGCCAGCAGTCCCGGGACAGGGCGAAGGAATGAGCAGTTCTTC. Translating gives CASSPGTGRRNEQFF.

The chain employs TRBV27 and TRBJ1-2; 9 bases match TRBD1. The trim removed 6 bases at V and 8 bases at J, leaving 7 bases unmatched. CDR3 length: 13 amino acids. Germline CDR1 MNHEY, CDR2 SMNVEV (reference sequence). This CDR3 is CASRLQGAGGYTF. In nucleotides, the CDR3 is TGTGCCAGCAGACTACAGGGGGCGGGAGGCTACACCTTC.

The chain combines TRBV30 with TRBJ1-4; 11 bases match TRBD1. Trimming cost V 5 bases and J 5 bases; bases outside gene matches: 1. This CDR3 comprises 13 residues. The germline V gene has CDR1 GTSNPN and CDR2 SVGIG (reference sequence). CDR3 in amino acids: CAWGQGANEKLFF. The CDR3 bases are TGTGCCTGGGGACAGGGGGCGAATGAAAAACTGTTTTTT.

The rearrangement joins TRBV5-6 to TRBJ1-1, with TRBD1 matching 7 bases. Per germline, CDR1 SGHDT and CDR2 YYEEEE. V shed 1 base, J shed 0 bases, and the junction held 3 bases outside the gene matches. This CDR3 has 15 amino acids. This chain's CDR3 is CASSLPRGVNTEAFF. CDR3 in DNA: TGTGCCAGCAGCTTGCCCAGGGGGGTGAACACTGAAGCTTTCTTT.

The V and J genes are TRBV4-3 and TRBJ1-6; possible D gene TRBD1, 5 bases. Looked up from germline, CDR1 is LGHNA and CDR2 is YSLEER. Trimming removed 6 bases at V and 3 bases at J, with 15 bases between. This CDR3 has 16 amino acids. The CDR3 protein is CASRPAGGNYNSPLHF. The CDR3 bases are TGCGCCAGCAGGCCCGCTGGGGGGAACTATAATTCACCCCTCCACTTT.

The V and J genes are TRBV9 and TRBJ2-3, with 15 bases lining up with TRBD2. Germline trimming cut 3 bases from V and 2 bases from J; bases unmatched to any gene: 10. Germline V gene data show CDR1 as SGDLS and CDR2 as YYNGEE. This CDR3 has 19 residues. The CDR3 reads CASSADSGTSGGFTDTQYF. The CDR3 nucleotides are TGTGCCAGCAGCGCAGACTCCGGGACTAGCGGGGGGTTCACAGATACGCAGTATTTT.

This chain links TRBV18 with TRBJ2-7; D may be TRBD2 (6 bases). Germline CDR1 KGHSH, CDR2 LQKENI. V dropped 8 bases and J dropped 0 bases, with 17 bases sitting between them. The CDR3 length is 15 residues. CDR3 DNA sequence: TGTGCCAGCCGGGTGGGGGACTCGAGCTCCTACGAGCAGTACTTC. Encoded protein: CASRVGDSSSYEQYF.

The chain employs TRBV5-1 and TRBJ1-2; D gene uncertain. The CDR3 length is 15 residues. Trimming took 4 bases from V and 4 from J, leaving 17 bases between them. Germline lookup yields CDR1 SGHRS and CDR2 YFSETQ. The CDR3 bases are TGCGCCAGCAGCCCCCAGGACTCTGGCGTCTATGGCTACACCTTC. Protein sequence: CASSPQDSGVYGYTF.

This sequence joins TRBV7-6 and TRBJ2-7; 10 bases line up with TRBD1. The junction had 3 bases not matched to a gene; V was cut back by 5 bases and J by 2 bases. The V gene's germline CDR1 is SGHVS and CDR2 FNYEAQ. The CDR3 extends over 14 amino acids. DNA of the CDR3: TGTGCCAGCAGCCCTGGACAGGGGGCCTACGAGCAGTACTTC. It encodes CASSPGQGAYEQYF.

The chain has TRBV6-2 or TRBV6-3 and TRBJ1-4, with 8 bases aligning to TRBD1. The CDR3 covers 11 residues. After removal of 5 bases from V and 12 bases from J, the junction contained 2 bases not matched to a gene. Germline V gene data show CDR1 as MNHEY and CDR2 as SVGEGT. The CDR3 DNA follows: TGTGCCAGCAGTCAACAGGGGGAACTGTTTTTT. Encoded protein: CASSQQGELFF.

The CDR3 bases are TGCGCCAGCAGCGTTTTAAGGACAGGGGCCTACAATGAGCAGTTCTTC. It translates to CASSVLRTGAYNEQFF. The chain is built from TRBV4-3 and TRBJ2-1, with TRBD1 matching over 9 bases. The CDR3 covers 16 residues. V trimming: 5 bases; J trimming: 2 bases; junction bases outside the gene matches: 7. The germline V gene has CDR1 LGHNA and CDR2 YSLEER.

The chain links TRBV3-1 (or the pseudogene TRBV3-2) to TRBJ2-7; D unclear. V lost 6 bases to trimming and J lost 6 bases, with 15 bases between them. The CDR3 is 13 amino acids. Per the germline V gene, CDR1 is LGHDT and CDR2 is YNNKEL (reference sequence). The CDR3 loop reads CASRPGAGSEQYF. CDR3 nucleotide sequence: TGTGCCAGCAGGCCTGGAGCCGGCAGCGAGCAGTACTTC.

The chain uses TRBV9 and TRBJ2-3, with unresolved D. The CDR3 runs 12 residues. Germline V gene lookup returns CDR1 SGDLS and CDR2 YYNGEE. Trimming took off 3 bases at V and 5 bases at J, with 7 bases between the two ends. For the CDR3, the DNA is TGTGCCAGCAGCGCGACTGGAGATACGCAGTATTTT. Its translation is CASSATGDTQYF.

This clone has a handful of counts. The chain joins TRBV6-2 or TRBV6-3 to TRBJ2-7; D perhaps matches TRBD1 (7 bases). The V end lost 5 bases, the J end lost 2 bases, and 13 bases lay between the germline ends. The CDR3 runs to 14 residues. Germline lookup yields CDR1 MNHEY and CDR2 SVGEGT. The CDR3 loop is CASSPQGRTYEQYF. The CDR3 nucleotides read TGTGCCAGCAGTCCACAGGGGAGGACCTACGAGCAGTACTTC.

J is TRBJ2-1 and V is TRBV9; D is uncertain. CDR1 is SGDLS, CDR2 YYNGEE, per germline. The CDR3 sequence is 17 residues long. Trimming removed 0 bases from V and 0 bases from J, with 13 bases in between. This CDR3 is CASSVASRSSSYNEQFF. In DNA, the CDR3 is TGTGCCAGCAGCGTAGCTTCTAGGTCAAGCTCCTACAATGAGCAGTTCTTC.

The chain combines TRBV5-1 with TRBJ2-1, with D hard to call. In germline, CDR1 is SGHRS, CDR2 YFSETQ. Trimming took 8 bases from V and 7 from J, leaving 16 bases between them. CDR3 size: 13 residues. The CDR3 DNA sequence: TGCGCCAGTGCACTCTTATCTGTTAATGAGCAGTTCTTC. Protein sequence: CASALLSVNEQFF.

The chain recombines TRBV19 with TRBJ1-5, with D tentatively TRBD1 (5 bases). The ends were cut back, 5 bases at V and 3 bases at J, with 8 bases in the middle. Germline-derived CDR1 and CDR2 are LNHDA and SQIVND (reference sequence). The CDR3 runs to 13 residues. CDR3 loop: CASSGGLNQPQHF. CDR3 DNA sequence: TGTGCCAGTAGTGGGGGACTCAATCAGCCCCAGCATTTT.